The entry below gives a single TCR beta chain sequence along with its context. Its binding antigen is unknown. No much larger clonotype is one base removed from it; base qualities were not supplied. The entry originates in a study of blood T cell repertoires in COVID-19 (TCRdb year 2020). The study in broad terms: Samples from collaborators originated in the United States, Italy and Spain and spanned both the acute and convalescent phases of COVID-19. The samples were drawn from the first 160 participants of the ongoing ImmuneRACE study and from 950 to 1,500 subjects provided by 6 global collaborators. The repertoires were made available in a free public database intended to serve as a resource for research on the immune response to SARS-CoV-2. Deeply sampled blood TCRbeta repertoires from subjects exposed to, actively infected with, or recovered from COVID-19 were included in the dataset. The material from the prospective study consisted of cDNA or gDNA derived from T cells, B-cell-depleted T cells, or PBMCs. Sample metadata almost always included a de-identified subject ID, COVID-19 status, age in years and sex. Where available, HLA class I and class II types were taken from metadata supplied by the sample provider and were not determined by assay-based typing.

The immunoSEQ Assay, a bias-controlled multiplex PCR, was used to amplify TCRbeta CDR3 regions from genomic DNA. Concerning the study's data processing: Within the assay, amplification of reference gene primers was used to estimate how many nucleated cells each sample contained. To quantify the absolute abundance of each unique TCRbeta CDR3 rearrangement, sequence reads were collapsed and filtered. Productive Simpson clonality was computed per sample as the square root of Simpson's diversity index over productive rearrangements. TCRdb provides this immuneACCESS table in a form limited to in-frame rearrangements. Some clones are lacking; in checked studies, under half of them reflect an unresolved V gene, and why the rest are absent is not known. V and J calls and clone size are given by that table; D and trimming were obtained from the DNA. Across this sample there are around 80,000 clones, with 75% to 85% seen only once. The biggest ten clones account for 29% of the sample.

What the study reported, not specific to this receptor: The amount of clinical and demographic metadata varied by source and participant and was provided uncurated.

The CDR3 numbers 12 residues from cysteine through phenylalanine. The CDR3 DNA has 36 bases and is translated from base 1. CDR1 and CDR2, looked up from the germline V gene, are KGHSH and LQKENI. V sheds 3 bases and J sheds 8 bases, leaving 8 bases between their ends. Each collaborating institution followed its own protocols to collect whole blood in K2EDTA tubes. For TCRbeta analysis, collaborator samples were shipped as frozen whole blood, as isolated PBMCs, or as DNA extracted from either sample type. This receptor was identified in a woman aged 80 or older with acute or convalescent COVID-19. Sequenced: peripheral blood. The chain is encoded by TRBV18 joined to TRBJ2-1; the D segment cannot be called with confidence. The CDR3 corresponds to CASSPVEDEQFF. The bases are TGTGCCAGCTCACCTGTCGAGGATGAGCAGTTCTTC.